Presented here are 9 T cell receptor beta chains from one specimen sequenced in a study of T cell responses to AZD1222 COVID-19 vaccine. Assay: immunoSEQ multiplex PCR; the TCRdb copy retains only in-frame clones and omits some. The sample carries tens of thousands of clones, 85% to 90% recorded once. The sample was peripheral blood, taken on day 0 of AZD1222 vaccination. The receptors were gathered from an adult in good health.

The table lists this clone with a few counts. The chain carries TRBV5-8 and TRBJ1-1, with D maybe TRBD1 (5 bases). Trimming removed 0 bases at V and 1 base at J, with 10 bases between. The germline V gene has CDR1 SGHTS and CDR2 YDEGEE. The CDR3 consists of 15 residues. CDR3 region: CASSLGTGENTEAFF. The CDR3 nucleotides read TGTGCCAGCAGCTTGGGGACGGGGGAGAACACTGAAGCTTTCTTT. The full variable domain, rest sourced from reference TRBV5-8 and TRBJ1-1, is EAGVTQSPTHLIKTRGQQATLRCSPISGHTSVYWYQQALGLGLQFLLWYDEGEERNRGNFPPRFSGRQFPNYSSELNVNALELEDSALYLCASSLGTGENTEAFFGQGTRLTVV.

V gene TRBV5-8 combines with J gene TRBJ1-6; maybe TRBD1 (5 bases). Trimming stripped 3 bases from V and 8 bases from J, with 21 bases between. The CDR3 consists of 17 residues. CDR1 is SGHTS, CDR2 YDEGEE, per germline. CDR3 coding DNA: TGTGCCAGCAGCTCCCCGCGAGGGACTTCGGGTGATTCACCCCTCCACTTT. This gives the protein CASSSPRGTSGDSPLHF.

This clone was observed a handful of times. The chain recombines TRBV7-9 with TRBJ2-5, with D perhaps given as TRBD1 or TRBD2 (5 bases each). Trimming shortened V by 1 base and J by 3 bases, and 21 bases separated the two germline ends. Germline loops: CDR1 SEHNR, CDR2 FQNEAQ (reference sequence). This CDR3 has 18 amino acids. The CDR3: CASSLVRGPRKNEETQYF. The CDR3 region has the DNA TGTGCCAGCAGCTTAGTTCGGGGACCACGAAAGAATGAAGAGACCCAGTACTTC.

The chain couples TRBV7-3 to TRBJ1-1; D may be TRBD1 (5 bases). The CDR3 loop spans 13 amino acids. The germline V gene has CDR1 SGHTA and CDR2 FQGTGA. CDR3 amino acids: CASGWGSNTEAFF. The CDR3 DNA follows: TGTGCAAGTGGGTGGGGGTCGAACACTGAAGCTTTCTTT.

The V call is TRBV19, the J call TRBJ1-5; D not resolved. The CDR3 totals 11 residues. The V end was cut by 5 bases, the J end by 9 bases, with 8 bases between. CDR1 is LNHDA, CDR2 SQIVND, per germline (reference sequence). For the CDR3, the DNA is TGTGCCAGTAGTCCCTCGGTGCCCCAGCATTTT. This encodes CASSPSVPQHF.

The chain employs TRBV6-2 or TRBV6-3 and TRBJ1-1; D is ambiguous. CDR3 size: 15 residues. V lost 0 bases, J lost 4 bases, and 12 bases lay in between. CDR1 MNHEY and CDR2 SVGEGT come from the germline V gene. The CDR3 DNA is TGTGCCAGCAGTTACTCGACGGACCGCCCCACTGAAGCTTTCTTT. Translated: CASSYSTDRPTEAFF.

The rearrangement links TRBV7-2 to TRBJ1-1; 9 bases align to TRBD1. The V segment lost 5 bases and the J segment 0 bases; nucleotides outside the gene matches: 13. CDR3 length equals 18 residues. From germline, CDR1 is SGHTA and CDR2 FQGNSA. CDR3: CASSTHLGTGIVNTEAFF. The CDR3 DNA follows: TGTGCCAGCAGCACACACCTAGGGACAGGGATCGTGAACACTGAAGCTTTCTTT.

CDR3 nucleotide sequence: TGTGCCTGGAGTCGGGGGGTAATACTGTTTTTT. It yields the protein CAWSRGVILFF. The rearrangement links TRBV30 to TRBJ1-4; D possibly corresponds to TRBD1 (5 bases). Germline lookup yields CDR1 GTSNPN and CDR2 SVGIG (reference sequence). Trimming shortened V by 2 bases and J by 13 bases, and 11 bases separated the two germline ends. The CDR3 extends over 11 amino acids.

The V gene is TRBV6-5, the J gene TRBJ1-1; D gene unclear. The CDR3 runs to 14 residues. The V end lost 8 bases, the J end lost 1 base, and 14 bases lay between the germline ends. Germline CDR1 is MNHEY and CDR2 is SVGAGI. The CDR3 nucleotides read TGTGCCAGCTGCCCGACACTTTCGAACACTGAAGCTTTCTTT. This codes for CASCPTLSNTEAFF.